The sequence of this T cell receptor beta chain was determined in a study of cytomegalovirus exposure and HLA in healthy donors. Study results and caveats: The study listed approximately 170 cytomegalovirus-associated TCR beta chains. Earlier findings revealed that most TCR beta V segments proved productive either about 87% or about 30% of the time.

CDR3 size: 14 residues. Trimming left V 5 bases short and J 5 bases short, with 16 bases between. CDR1 and CDR2 (germline): LNHDA, SQIVND (reference sequence). The PCR ran on 60 Vbeta and 13 Jbeta primers. Per the study methods: An analysis that came later counted 80 million or so unique TCR beta chains, 10 million to 12 million shared. Sequencing used immunoSEQ multiplex PCR; TCRdb keeps in-frame clones, though not all of them. Clone size and the V and J calls come from that table; the DNA yielded D and trimming. The top ten hold around 2.1% of the sample, which has more than 70,000 clones, around four fifths seen once. As concerns this clone: Its antigen is not identified.

The receptor's source is a boy between 10 and 17 years old in good health and CMV-seronegative. Material for sequencing was PBMCs. V is TRBV19 and J is TRBJ2-7, with TRBD2 as a possible D gene (5 bases). In DNA, the CDR3 is TGTGCCAGTAGTGCGGGCTCCAGAGGCGACGAGCAGTACTTC. Translation gives CASSAGSRGDEQYF.